Listed here are 32 T cell receptor beta chains from one sample, sequenced in a study of T-cell reconstitution after alpha-beta-depleted transplantation in children. Preparing the TCRbeta library involved the use of unique molecular identifiers. MiXCR was run by TCRdb on the PCR reads, yielding one entry per CDR3 protein. Among about 200,000 distinct CDR3 sequences listed, approximately 17% were seen once. Sequencing used PBMCs, mostly from graft donor cells, obtained 360 days after TCRalphabeta/CD19-depleted stem cell transplant. The receptors were sampled from a male patient between 2 and 15 years old who had a stem cell transplant for acute lymphoblastic leukemia, so the T cells may come from the graft donor.

The chain links TRBV12-3 or TRBV12-4 to TRBJ2-7; a possible D gene is TRBD2 (5 bases). Trimming shortened V by 5 bases and J by 7 bases, and 12 bases separated the two germline ends. This CDR3 spans 12 amino acids. The CDR3 nucleotides are TGTGCCAGCAGTCCGGCCCCGGGAGAGCAGTACTTC. Its translation is CASSPAPGEQYF.

This clonotype was observed a few times. The gene calls are TRBV6-5 and TRBJ1-1; D remains ambiguous. The CDR3 loop spans 14 amino acids. V dropped 6 bases and J dropped 2 bases, with 13 bases sitting between them. Germline V gives CDR1 MNHEY, CDR2 SVGAGI. The CDR3, as DNA: TGTGCCAGCAGCTTACAGATCCTCAACACTGAAGCTTTCTTT. Amino acid sequence: CASSLQILNTEAFF.

In this sample, this clonotype turned up many times. The gene calls are TRBV5-1 and TRBJ2-7; 13 nucleotides line up with TRBD2. Trimming at V came to 4 bases and at J to 0 bases, leaving 10 bases not matched to a gene. Germline V CDR1 and CDR2: SGHRS, YFSETQ. The CDR3 is 18 amino acids. The DNA of the CDR3 is TGCGCCAGCAGCCCAGGACTAGCGGGGGTGTTGGACTCCTACGAGCAGTACTTC. This encodes CASSPGLAGVLDSYEQYF. The variable domain in full, completed from reference TRBV5-1 and TRBJ2-7, reads KAGVTQTPRYLIKTRGQQVTLSCSPISGHRSVSWYQQTPGQGLQFLFEYFSETQRNKGNFPGRFSGRQFSNSRSEMNVSTLELGDSALYLCASSPGLAGVLDSYEQYFGPGTRLTVT.

This clonotype was seen repeatedly, ten times or more. The chain recombines TRBV20-1 with TRBJ2-7; TRBD2 aligns across 11 bases. With V trimmed by 4 bases and J by 2 bases, 1 base remained unmatched. Germline V gene lookup returns CDR1 DFQATT and CDR2 SNEGSKA (reference sequence). CDR3 length equals 13 residues. The CDR3 coding sequence is TGCAGTGCTATAGCGGGGGGGACCTACGAGCAGTACTTC. Protein: CSAIAGGTYEQYF.

There are a few counts of this clonotype. The rearrangement uses TRBV5-1 and TRBJ2-7, with D uncertain. The CDR3 is 14 amino acids. The V gene's germline CDR1 is SGHRS and CDR2 YFSETQ. Trimming removed 0 bases from V and 4 bases from J, with 11 bases in between. The CDR3: CASSLALGWYEQYF. CDR3 coding DNA: TGCGCCAGCAGCTTGGCTCTGGGGTGGTACGAGCAGTACTTC. The entire variable domain, with the rest obtained from reference TRBV5-1 and TRBJ2-7, is as follows: KAGVTQTPRYLIKTRGQQVTLSCSPISGHRSVSWYQQTPGQGLQFLFEYFSETQRNKGNFPGRFSGRQFSNSRSEMNVSTLELGDSALYLCASSLALGWYEQYFGPGTRLTVT.

The chain has TRBV7-6 and TRBJ2-2; D gene unclear. CDR1 and CDR2 from the germline V gene are SGHVS and FNYEAQ. The V gene lost 3 bases and the J gene lost 8 bases, with 10 bases spanning the gap. The CDR3 is 13 residues long. CDR3 sequence: CASSLSMRGELFF. The CDR3 DNA is TGTGCCAGCAGCTTGAGCATGAGGGGGGAGCTGTTTTTT.

This chain joins TRBV12-3 or TRBV12-4 and TRBJ1-5; 10 bases map to TRBD1. The CDR3 runs 15 residues. J gave up 1 base and V 6 bases, and 3 bases lay outside the gene matches. CDR3 in amino acids: CASRGTGESNQPQHF. The DNA of the CDR3 is TGTGCCAGCAGAGGGACAGGGGAGAGCAATCAGCCCCAGCATTTT.

This clonotype was picked up a small number of times. This rearrangement joins TRBV5-1 to TRBJ2-4; no clear D gene. The CDR3 is 16 residues long. Germline V gene sequence: CDR1 SGHRS, CDR2 YFSETQ. With 2 bases removed from V and 2 bases from J, the gap between germline ends came to 14 bases. The DNA for the CDR3 is TGCGCCAGCAGCTTTGATTCTTGGATTTCCAAAAACATTCAGTACTTC. Translating gives CASSFDSWISKNIQYF.

This clonotype was counted ten times or more. The gene calls are TRBV4-2 and TRBJ2-1; no reliable D call. The CDR3 totals 15 residues. Trimming stripped 0 bases from V and 4 bases from J, with 10 bases between. Germline V gives CDR1 LGHNA, CDR2 YNFKEQ. The DNA of the CDR3 is TGTGCCAGCAGCCAAGATTTGGCCGTATACAATGAGCAGTTCTTC. This codes for CASSQDLAVYNEQFF.

Only a few counts were recorded for this clonotype. This chain joins TRBV10-3 and TRBJ2-3; D is possibly TRBD1 (5 bases). Germline V gene sequence: CDR1 ENHRY, CDR2 SYGVKD. The V gene lost 10 bases and the J gene lost 0 bases, with 17 bases spanning the gap. The CDR3 totals 15 residues. The CDR3 here is CATRKGGASTDTQYF. The CDR3 DNA reads TGTGCCACTCGGAAGGGTGGGGCCAGCACAGATACGCAGTATTTT.

V usage is TRBV29-1 and J usage is TRBJ1-3; weak D call: TRBD1 (6 bases). Germline CDR1 and CDR2: SQVTM and ANQGSEA. Trimming cost V 2 bases and J 1 base, with 9 bases left between them. The CDR3 has 14 residues. CDR3 nucleotide sequence: TGCAGCGTTGAATTCACAGGGTCTGGAAACACCATATATTTT. Amino acids: CSVEFTGSGNTIYF. Filled out from reference TRBV29-1 and TRBJ1-3, the complete variable domain reads SAVISQKPSRDICQRGTSLTIQCQVDSQVTMMFWYRQQPGQSLTLIATANQGSEATYESGFVIDKFPISRPNLTFSTLTVSNMSPEDSSIYLCSVEFTGSGNTIYFGEGSWLTVV.

This clonotype turned up a few times. The V call is TRBV20-1, the J call TRBJ1-1; maybe TRBD1 (5 bases). The CDR3 is 12 residues long. CDR1 is DFQATT and CDR2 is SNEGSKA in the germline V gene (reference sequence). With 3 bases removed from V and 5 bases from J, the gap between germline ends came to 10 bases. The CDR3 DNA sequence: TGCAGTGCTAGTGGGGGAGGGACTGAAGCTTTCTTT. The encoded protein is CSASGGGTEAFF.

The J gene is TRBJ1-4, the V gene TRBV7-9; weak D call: TRBD1 (5 bases). The V end lost 3 bases, the J end lost 3 bases, and 11 bases lay between the germline ends. The germline gives CDR1 SEHNR, CDR2 FQNEAQ (reference sequence). This CDR3 region has 15 residues. Here the CDR3 DNA reads TGTGCCAGCAGCTTCTCTCTGGGGGCTAATGAAAAACTGTTTTTT. Its translation: CASSFSLGANEKLFF. Full variable domain (outside the CDR3, taken from reference TRBV7-9 and TRBJ1-4): DTGVSQNPRHKITKRGQNVTFRCDPISEHNRLYWYRQTLGQGPEFLTYFQNEAQLEKSRLLSDRFSAERPKGSFSTLEIQRTEQGDSAMYLCASSFSLGANEKLFFGSGTQLSVL.

The chain has TRBV6-1 and TRBJ1-1, with TRBD1 matching over 7 bases. Germline CDR1 is MNHNS and CDR2 is SASEGT. CDR3 length: 16 residues. With 5 bases clipped from V and 0 bases from J, the junction kept 9 bases outside the gene matches. CDR3 DNA: TGTGCCAGCAGTAGACGAACGGGACAGCTGAACACTGAAGCTTTCTTT. Encoded protein: CASSRRTGQLNTEAFF.

This clonotype has a handful of counts. This chain connects TRBV5-6 to TRBJ1-4, with 8 bases lining up with TRBD1. This CDR3 is 14 amino acids long. The V gene end was trimmed by 4 bases and the J gene end by 7 bases; junction bases not matched to a gene: 6. Per germline, CDR1 SGHDT and CDR2 YYEEEE. As DNA, the CDR3 is TGTGCCAGCAGCCTGCAGGGGGCCCGTGAAAAACTGTTTTTT. Amino acid sequence: CASSLQGAREKLFF.

The chain combines TRBV12-3 or TRBV12-4 with TRBJ1-1, with 9 bases lining up with TRBD1. J lost 7 bases, V lost 6 bases, and 15 bases had no gene match. This CDR3 contains 16 residues. The CDR3 protein is CASRRDRVRILHEAFF. CDR3 nucleotide sequence: TGTGCCAGCAGGCGGGACAGGGTTCGTATCCTTCATGAAGCTTTCTTT.

This clonotype occurred a few times. The genes are TRBV4-1 and TRBJ2-3; 9 bases map to TRBD1. The CDR3 contains 18 residues. V shed 0 bases, J shed 3 bases, and the junction held 10 bases outside the gene matches. CDR1 is MGHRA and CDR2 is YSYEKL in the germline V gene. CDR3 region: CASSQDSRGQGTTDTQYF. CDR3 coding DNA: TGCGCCAGCAGCCAAGATAGTAGAGGACAGGGGACTACAGATACGCAGTATTTT.

This clonotype has a handful of counts. The rearrangement uses TRBV6-2 or TRBV6-3 and TRBJ2-7; possibly TRBD2 for D (7 bases). The length of the CDR3 is 16 residues. Trimming stripped 0 bases from V and 0 bases from J, with 12 bases between. CDR1 and CDR2 from the germline V gene are MNHEY and SVGEGT. CDR3: CASSYSGAGHSYEQYF. The CDR3 DNA is TGTGCCAGCAGTTACTCGGGAGCGGGACACTCCTACGAGCAGTACTTC.

In DNA, the CDR3 is TGTGCCAGCAGCGTGGGGACAACTCAGCCTGGAAACACCATATATTTT. The encoded protein is CASSVGTTQPGNTIYF. The chain is built from TRBV9 and TRBJ1-3; D is perhaps TRBD1 (6 bases). Germline loops: CDR1 SGDLS, CDR2 YYNGEE. The CDR3 consists of 16 residues. The ends were cut back, 2 bases at V and 2 bases at J, with 14 bases in the middle. Using reference TRBV9 and TRBJ1-3 for the parts outside the CDR3, the full variable domain is DSGVTQTPKHLITATGQRVTLRCSPRSGDLSVYWYQQSLDQGLQFLIQYYNGEERAKGNILERFSAQQFPDLHSELNLSSLELGDSALYFCASSVGTTQPGNTIYFGEGSWLTVV.

This clonotype was seen a few times. This chain links TRBV11-2 with TRBJ2-7; 8 bases agree with TRBD1. CDR3 size: 14 residues. The ends lost 4 bases at V and 3 bases at J; junction bases unmatched: 5. Germline CDR1 SGHAT, CDR2 FQNNGV. In nucleotides, the CDR3 is TGTGCCAGCAGCTCCGGGACAGGACTCTACGAGCAGTACTTC. Its translation is CASSSGTGLYEQYF. Complete variable domain (other parts from reference TRBV11-2 and TRBJ2-7): EAGVAQSPRYKIIEKRQSVAFWCNPISGHATLYWYQQILGQGPKLLIQFQNNGVVDDSQLPKDRFSAERLKGVDSTLKIQPAKLEDSAVYLCASSSGTGLYEQYFGPGTRLTVT.

The chain carries TRBV7-9 and TRBJ2-7; a possible D gene is TRBD1 (6 bases). This CDR3 contains 13 residues. The V gene lost 4 bases and the J gene lost 5 bases, with 12 bases spanning the gap. Germline loops: CDR1 SEHNR, CDR2 FQNEAQ (reference sequence). CDR3: CASSSRQVHEQYF. As DNA, the CDR3 is TGTGCCAGCAGCTCGCGACAGGTCCACGAGCAGTACTTC.

The rearrangement links TRBV10-3 to TRBJ2-1, with 11 nucleotides matching TRBD2. CDR3 length equals 17 residues. CDR1 ENHRY and CDR2 SYGVKD come from the germline V gene. Trimming took 2 bases from V and 3 from J; bases not matched to a gene: 6. CDR3 amino acids: CAISEPLAGAIYNEQFF. As DNA, the CDR3 is TGTGCCATCAGTGAGCCACTAGCGGGGGCTATCTACAATGAGCAGTTCTTC.

The J gene is TRBJ1-6, the V gene TRBV7-9; TRBD1 might be the D (5 bases). The V gene lost 1 base and the J gene lost 14 bases, with 18 bases spanning the gap. The CDR3 covers 15 residues. The germline CDR1 and CDR2 sequences are SEHNR and FQNEAQ (reference sequence). The CDR3 sequence: CASSLVEGLGVALHF. The CDR3 DNA reads TGTGCCAGCAGCTTAGTTGAGGGGCTTGGTGTGGCCCTCCACTTT.

This clonotype was detected a few times. The V and J genes are TRBV11-2 and TRBJ2-1; no firm D call. CDR3 size: 13 residues. V lost 5 bases, J lost 8 bases, and 13 bases lay in between. Germline CDR1 and CDR2: SGHAT and FQNNGV. CDR3 bases: TGTGCCAGCAGCCTCTTAGGCGGCGATGAGCAGTTCTTC. It specifies CASSLLGGDEQFF.

This clonotype was seen a few times. The chain employs TRBV28 and TRBJ2-7, with D perhaps being TRBD1 or TRBD2 (6 bases each). The CDR3 has 18 amino acids. Germline CDR1 is MDHEN and CDR2 is SYDVKM. Trimming removed 5 bases at V and 0 bases at J, with 23 bases between. The CDR3 region is CASSVRQGLGGSSYEQYF. The CDR3 bases are TGTGCCAGCAGTGTTAGGCAGGGCTTAGGGGGGTCCTCCTACGAGCAGTACTTC.

Here the CDR3 DNA reads TGTGCCAGCAGCCCCGAAGGGCAGAGCACAGATACGCAGTATTTT. This sequence encodes CASSPEGQSTDTQYF. V and J are TRBV4-2 and TRBJ2-3; D call uncertain. Germline CDR1 LGHNA, CDR2 YNFKEQ. V dropped 4 bases and J dropped 0 bases, with 11 bases sitting between them. This CDR3 spans 15 amino acids.

This chain uses TRBV18 with TRBJ1-1; D perhaps matches TRBD1 (5 bases). The CDR3 runs to 14 residues. From germline, CDR1 is KGHSH and CDR2 LQKENI. The germline V and J ends were trimmed by 8 bases and 0 bases, with 13 bases remaining between them. CDR3 DNA sequence: TGTGCCAGCGCGATACAGGAAATGAACACTGAAGCTTTCTTT. Its protein product is CASAIQEMNTEAFF.

This clonotype was counted between two and nine times. A read error may account for a junction end that differs from germline. This rearrangement joins TRBV19 to TRBJ1-4; 7 positions agree with TRBD1. Germline values: CDR1 LNHDA, CDR2 SQIVND (reference sequence). CDR3 length: 14 amino acids. The CDR3 protein is CASSIGQANEKLFF. The CDR3 nucleotides read TGTGCCAGTAGTATTGGACAGGCTAACGAAAAACTGTTTTTT.

The chain uses TRBV12-3 or TRBV12-4 and TRBJ2-1; 10 nucleotides align to TRBD1. Trimming removed 6 bases from V and 8 bases from J; junction bases left unmatched: 10. This CDR3 is 15 amino acids long. CDR3 nucleotide sequence: TGTGCCAGCAGCAGGACAGGGGGTAACCGGGATGAGCAGTTCTTC. It yields the protein CASSRTGGNRDEQFF.

The gene calls are TRBV12-3 or TRBV12-4 and TRBJ1-6; D not certain. The CDR3 extends over 12 amino acids. V gave up 4 bases and J gave up 13 bases, with 11 bases separating them. CDR3: CASSSYPLPLHF. CDR3 in DNA: TGTGCCAGCAGTTCATACCCCTTGCCCCTCCACTTT.

This clonotype was observed a handful of times. The CDR3 loop is CASSYPGQTEAFF. The DNA for the CDR3 is TGTGCCAGCAGTTACCCAGGGCAGACTGAAGCTTTCTTT. The J gene is TRBJ1-1, the V gene TRBV6-5, with D maybe TRBD1 (5 bases). The germline CDR1 and CDR2 sequences are MNHEY and SVGAGI. The CDR3 covers 13 residues. Trimming removed 2 bases from V and 5 bases from J, with 9 bases in between.

This clonotype appeared a few times. The chain carries TRBV20-1 and TRBJ1-5; D is uncertain. CDR1 DFQATT and CDR2 SNEGSKA come from the germline V gene (reference sequence). V was pared by 5 bases and J by 5 bases, with 13 bases between. The CDR3 spans 13 residues. The CDR3 DNA is TGCAGTGCTTTGGGCGAACTTGATCAGCCCCAGCATTTT. It specifies CSALGELDQPQHF.